The T cell receptor (beta chain) described here comes from a study of OX40 agonist ivuxolimab in advanced cancers. Trimming cost V 4 bases and J 4 bases, with 11 bases left between them. Germline CDR1 is MDHEN and CDR2 is SYDVKM. CDR3 size: 13 residues. Assay: immunoSEQ multiplex PCR; the TCRdb copy retains only in-frame clones and omits some. This sample has about 19,000 clones, with approximately 77% found just once. The sequence derives from an adult with an advanced solid tumor such as melanoma, head and neck, liver or kidney cancer. This rearrangement joins TRBV28 to TRBJ2-7; a possible D gene is TRBD1 (5 bases). The sample here was CD4+ or CD8+ T cells sorted from blood, taken in a trial of the OX40 agonist ivuxolimab. Here the CDR3 reads CASSYMDIYEQYF. The CDR3 coding sequence is TGTGCCAGCAGTTATATGGACATTTACGAGCAGTACTTC.